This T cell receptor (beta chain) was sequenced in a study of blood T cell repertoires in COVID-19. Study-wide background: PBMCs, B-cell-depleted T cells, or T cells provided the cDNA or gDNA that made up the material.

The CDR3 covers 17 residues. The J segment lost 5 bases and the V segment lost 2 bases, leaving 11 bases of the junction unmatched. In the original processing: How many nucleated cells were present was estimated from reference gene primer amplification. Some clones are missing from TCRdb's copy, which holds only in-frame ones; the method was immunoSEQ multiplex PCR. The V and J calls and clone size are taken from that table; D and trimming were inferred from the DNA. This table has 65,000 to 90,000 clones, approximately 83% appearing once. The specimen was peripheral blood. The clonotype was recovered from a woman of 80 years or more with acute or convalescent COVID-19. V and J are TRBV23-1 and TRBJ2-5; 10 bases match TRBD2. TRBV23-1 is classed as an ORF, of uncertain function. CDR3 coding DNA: TGCGCCAGCAGTCAAGGCAAGAGCGGGAGGGCCGTCGAGACCCAGTACTTC. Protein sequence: CASSQGKSGRAVETQYF.